Sequencing of this TCR beta chain was carried out in a study of T-cell memory formation after mild COVID-19. General study findings and limits: The CD4+ clones that contracted clustered mainly within CM and EM, and the CD8+ clones concentrated in EMRA.

Germline lookup yields CDR1 SGHDN and CDR2 FVKESK. CDR3 length: 17 amino acids. V trimming: 4 bases; J trimming: 2 bases; junction bases outside the gene matches: 8. TCRdb analysed the 5' RACE reads with MiXCR anew, one entry per CDR3 protein. The sample shows approximately 240,000 distinct CDR3 sequences, roughly 15% of them seen only once. Points on this clonotype: Its antigen is still unknown.

The sequence derives from a man younger than 30 who had mild COVID-19 (a few samples of this study predate the infection). Cell type and time point are not known. Material for sequencing was PBMCs or a T cell subset sorted from them (not recorded which). The V gene is TRBV14, the J gene TRBJ2-6, with TRBD1 identical over 7 bases. The CDR3 region has the DNA TGTGCCAGCAGCCGGGACAGCCTTTTTGCTGGGGCCAACGTCCTGACTTTC. Residues: CASSRDSLFAGANVLTF.